A selection of T cell receptor beta chains follows, all from one sample in a study of vaccination and CD4 T cells after COVID-19. No cognate antigen is known for these TCRs. TCRdb re-analysed the PCR reads in MiXCR, keeping a single row per CDR3 protein. This sample has approximately 20,000 distinct CDR3 sequences, with around half found just once. This material consisted of CD4+ T cells from blood, cultured in vitro, taken before SARS-CoV-2 vaccination. These receptors were taken from a human donor who had recovered from COVID-19. Each CDR3 is given with its conserved first and last residue.

TRBV2	CASSPGLIANYGYTF
TRBV2	CASSEWDRGNQPQHF
TRBV11-3	CASSGGTGYTEAFF
TRBV6-1	CASSPRGGSNQPQHF
TRBV11-3	CASSLGVGSYNSPLHF
TRBV24-1	CATSTEYGYTF
TRBV28	CASSPAGGEKLFF
TRBV27	CASSPDRASFNSPLHF
TRBV20-1	CSARFKYEQYF
TRBV28	CASSSLYVTGVYNEQFF
TRBV20-1	CSASSNGYTF
TRBV6-2/TRBV6-3	CASSLRWNQPQHF
TRBV5-4	CASSLAGRNFYGYTF
TRBV19	CASRWTGGMGTEAFF
TRBV7-9	CASSSGGRGRDTEAFF
TRBV6-2/TRBV6-3	CASSYSVTSGGPISTDTQYF
TRBV19	CASSPDRGTVRETQYF
TRBV28	CASSLRLSYGYTF
TRBV5-4	CASSLVPRSPGETQYF
TRBV7-8	CASSFSQPSSTDTQYF
TRBV28	CASSLWGDSGNTIYF
TRBV24-1	CATSGRGSEEKLFF
TRBV7-2	CASRGGRAGTEAFF
TRBV2	CASRRGVGYGYTF
TRBV27	CASSGTGGKSPLHF
TRBV20-1	CSAPGGASGNTIYF
TRBV20-1	CSARDTGVETQYF
TRBV2	CASSTTGFYGYTF
TRBV20-1	CSAPGQGFYGYTF
TRBV6-5	CASSSIQDRQETQYF
TRBV11-3	CASSLDPRENTEAFF
TRBV7-9	CASSANRDTSWHF
TRBV10-3	CASSVDRDSPLHF
TRBV12-3/TRBV12-4	CASSALGGRPVDTQYF
TRBV4-2	CASSQNTAGNYEQFF
TRBV6-1	CASRGGGARQPQHF
TRBV10-3	CAISGGLAPAEQYF
TRBV6-1	CASSEPASRETQYF
TRBV6-1	CASSKTGGDTEAFF
TRBV27	CASSFTGGETQYF
TRBV15	CATSRALGQGAYNEQFF
TRBV5-4	CASSPGTESYNEQFF
TRBV7-2	CASSLDRFSYEQYF
TRBV6-1	CASSRTFGQGSHYGYTF
TRBV20-1	CSARTGGSTDTQYF